This TCR beta chain was found in a study of T cell changes during pregnancy in multiple sclerosis (dated by TCRdb to about 2019). Study-level background: Changes in the T cell repertoire over the course of pregnancy were examined in this study in women with multiple sclerosis.

The CDR3 goes from the cysteine to the phenylalanine over 13 residues. Only the CDR3 DNA is retained, 39 bases long and in frame from the first base. Comments on this clone: Its specific antigen is unknown. No base quality values were provided; no much bigger clone lies one nucleotide off.

The library relied on the immunoSEQ multiplex PCR assay. The source is immuneACCESS, and TCRdb retained only in-frame sequences with V and J called. Part of the clones is not carried over; for the studies checked, unresolved V genes explain less than half of this, and the remainder is unexplained. This sample comprises about 40,000 clones, roughly 90% of them detected only once. The top ten hold around 13% of the sample. The material sequenced was CD8+ T cells from peripheral blood mononuclear cells, taken in the first trimester of pregnancy. The chain is made from TRBV21-1 and TRBJ1-6; the table gives TRBD1 as D, unverified against the DNA. TRBV21-1 is noted as a pseudogene. This TCR was recovered from a female donor with multiple sclerosis, enrolled in a pregnancy study. The sequenced DNA is TGTGCCAGCAACCACAGGGCGAATTCACCCCTCCACTTT. This translates into CASNHRANSPLHF.